This TCR beta chain was sequenced in a study of blood T cell repertoires in COVID-19. Participants spanned ages about 18 to 90 years and resided in around 25 US areas. There are 19 residues in the CDR3. V was pared by 7 bases and J by 2 bases, with 27 bases between. Germline V gives CDR1 MDHEN, CDR2 SYDVKM. Assay: immunoSEQ multiplex PCR; the TCRdb copy retains only in-frame clones and omits some. The sample has 350,000 to 400,000 clones, roughly nine tenths seen once. This clonotype was sampled from a man between 18 and 35 years old who had recovered from COVID-19. This sequence joins TRBV28 and TRBJ1-5; a weak D match, TRBD1 (6 bases). Sequenced material: PBMCs or T cells enriched from blood (not recorded which). The CDR3 nucleotides are TGTGCCAGCACGGCGAGCGGTCTCCGCGGGGGCTTGGGCAATCAGCCCCAGCATTTT. It specifies CASTASGLRGGLGNQPQHF. Drawing the rest from reference TRBV28 and TRBJ1-5, the complete variable domain is DVKVTQSSRYLVKRTGEKVFLECVQDMDHENMFWYRQDPGLGLRLIYFSYDVKMKEKGDIPEGYSVSREKKERFSLILESASTNQTSMYLCASTASGLRGGLGNQPQHFGDGTRLSIL.